The sequence of this TCR beta chain was determined in a study of early T cells in non-severe SARS-CoV-2 infection. Across the study: Bulk RNA from unsorted whole blood was sequenced; chains were unpaired.

Details on this clonotype: The antigen remains unidentified. A much larger clone is a single base away; this may be a read error.

Unique molecular identifier tags were affixed to discrete cDNA molecules. TCRdb reanalysed the 5' RACE reads using MiXCR and keeps one entry per CDR3 protein. Here the sample spans about 81,000 distinct CDR3 sequences, roughly 6% being singletons. The CDR3 length is 15 residues. From germline, CDR1 is SQVTM and CDR2 ANQGSEA. Trimming stripped 6 bases from V and 2 bases from J, with 16 bases between. Findings and caveats of the study: Sequences matched to VDJdb favored anti-spike CD8 responses, while private and CD4 specificities were missed.

This chain uses TRBV29-1 with TRBJ2-2, with TRBD1 as a possible D gene (6 bases). Material: whole blood. The receptor was derived from an adult who was a healthcare worker with PCR-confirmed SARS-CoV-2 infection or an uninfected control (not recorded which). The CDR3: CSVTMLQGNTGELFF. The CDR3 DNA sequence: TGCAGCGTGACGATGCTACAGGGCAACACCGGGGAGCTGTTTTTT.